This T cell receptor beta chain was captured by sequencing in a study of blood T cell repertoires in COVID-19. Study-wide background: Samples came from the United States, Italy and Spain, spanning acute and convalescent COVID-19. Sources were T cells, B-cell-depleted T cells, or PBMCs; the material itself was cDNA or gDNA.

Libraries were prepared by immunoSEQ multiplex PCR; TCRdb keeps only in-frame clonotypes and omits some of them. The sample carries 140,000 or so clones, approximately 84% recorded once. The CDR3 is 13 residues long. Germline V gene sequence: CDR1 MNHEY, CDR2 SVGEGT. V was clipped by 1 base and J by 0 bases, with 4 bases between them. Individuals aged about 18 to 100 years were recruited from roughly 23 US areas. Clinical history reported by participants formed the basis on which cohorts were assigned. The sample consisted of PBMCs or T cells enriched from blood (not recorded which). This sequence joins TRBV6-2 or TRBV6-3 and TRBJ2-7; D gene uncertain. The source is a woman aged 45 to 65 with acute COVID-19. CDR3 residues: CASSYWSSYEQYF. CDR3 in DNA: TGTGCCAGCAGTTACTGGAGCTCCTACGAGCAGTACTTC.